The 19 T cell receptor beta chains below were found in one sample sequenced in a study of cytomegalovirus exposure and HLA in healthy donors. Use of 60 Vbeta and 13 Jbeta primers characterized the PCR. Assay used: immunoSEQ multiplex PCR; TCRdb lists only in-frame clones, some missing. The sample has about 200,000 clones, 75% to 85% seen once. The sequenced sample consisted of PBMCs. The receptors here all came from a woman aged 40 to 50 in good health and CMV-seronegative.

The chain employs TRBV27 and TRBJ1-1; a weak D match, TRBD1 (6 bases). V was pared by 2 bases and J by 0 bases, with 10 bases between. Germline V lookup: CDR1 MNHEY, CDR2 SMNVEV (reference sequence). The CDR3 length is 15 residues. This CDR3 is CASSLRGAVNTEAFF. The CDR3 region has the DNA TGTGCCAGCAGTTTACGGGGGGCGGTGAACACTGAAGCTTTCTTT.

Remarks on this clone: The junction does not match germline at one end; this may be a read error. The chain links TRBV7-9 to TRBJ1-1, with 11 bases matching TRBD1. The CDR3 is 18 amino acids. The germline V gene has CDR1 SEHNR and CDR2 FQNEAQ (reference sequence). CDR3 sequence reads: CSSSYVVGQGASDTEAFF. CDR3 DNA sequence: TGTTCCAGCAGCTACGTCGTCGGACAGGGGGCTTCGGACACTGAAGCTTTCTTT. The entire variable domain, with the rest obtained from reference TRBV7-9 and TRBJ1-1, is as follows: DTGVSQNPRHKITKRGQNVTFRCDPISEHNRLYWYRQTLGQGPEFLTYFQNEAQLEKSRLLSDRFSAERPKGSFSTLEIQRTEQGDSAMYLCSSSYVVGQGASDTEAFFGQGTRLTVV.

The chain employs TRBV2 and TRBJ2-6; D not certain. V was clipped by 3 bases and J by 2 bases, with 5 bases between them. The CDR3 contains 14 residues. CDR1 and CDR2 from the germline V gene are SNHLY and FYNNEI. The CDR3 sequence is CASSDFPGANVLTF. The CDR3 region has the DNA TGTGCCAGCAGTGACTTTCCTGGGGCCAACGTCCTGACTTTC. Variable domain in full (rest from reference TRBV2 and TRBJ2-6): EPEVTQTPSHQVTQMGQEVILRCVPISNHLYFYWYRQILGQKVEFLVSFYNNEISEKSEIFDDQFSVERPDGSNFTLKIRSTKLEDSAMYFCASSDFPGANVLTFGAGSRLTVL.

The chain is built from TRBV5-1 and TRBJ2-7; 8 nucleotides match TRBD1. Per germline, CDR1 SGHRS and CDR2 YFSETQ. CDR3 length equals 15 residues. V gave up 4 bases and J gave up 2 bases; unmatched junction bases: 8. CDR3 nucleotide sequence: TGCGCCAGCAGCCCAGGACAGGGAATCCCCTACGAGCAGTACTTC. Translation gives CASSPGQGIPYEQYF.

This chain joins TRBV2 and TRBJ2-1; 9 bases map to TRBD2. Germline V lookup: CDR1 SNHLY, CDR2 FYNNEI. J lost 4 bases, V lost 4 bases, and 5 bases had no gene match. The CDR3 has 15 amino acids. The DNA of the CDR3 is TGTGCCAGCAGTGGGCGGGAGGGCCGGTACAATGAGCAGTTCTTC. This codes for CASSGREGRYNEQFF.

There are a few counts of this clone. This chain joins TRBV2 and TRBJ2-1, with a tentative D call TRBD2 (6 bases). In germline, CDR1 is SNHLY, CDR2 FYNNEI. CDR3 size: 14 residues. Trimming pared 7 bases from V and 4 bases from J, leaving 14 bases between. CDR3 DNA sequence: TGTGCCAGCATACCACTAGCAGAATACAATGAGCAGTTCTTC. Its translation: CASIPLAEYNEQFF.

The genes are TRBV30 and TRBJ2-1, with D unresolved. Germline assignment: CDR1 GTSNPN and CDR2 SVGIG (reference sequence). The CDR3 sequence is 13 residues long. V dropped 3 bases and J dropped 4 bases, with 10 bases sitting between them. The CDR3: CAWSPPPYNEQFF. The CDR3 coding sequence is TGTGCCTGGAGCCCCCCTCCTTACAATGAGCAGTTCTTC.

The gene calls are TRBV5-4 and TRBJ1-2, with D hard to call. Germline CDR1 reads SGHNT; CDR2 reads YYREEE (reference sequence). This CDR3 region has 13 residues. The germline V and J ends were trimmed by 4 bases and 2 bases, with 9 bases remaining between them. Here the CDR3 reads CASSQVGNYGYTF. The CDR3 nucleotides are TGTGCCAGCAGCCAAGTGGGCAACTATGGCTACACCTTC. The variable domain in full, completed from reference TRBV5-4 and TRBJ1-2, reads ETGVTQSPTHLIKTRGQQVTLRCSSQSGHNTVSWYQQALGQGPQFIFQYYREEENGRGNFPPRFSGLQFPNYSSELNVNALELDDSALYLCASSQVGNYGYTFGSGTRLTVV.

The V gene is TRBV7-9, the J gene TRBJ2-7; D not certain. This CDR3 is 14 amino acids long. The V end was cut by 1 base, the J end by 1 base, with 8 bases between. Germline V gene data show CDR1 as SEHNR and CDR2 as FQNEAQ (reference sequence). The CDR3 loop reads CASSLGLLSYEQYF. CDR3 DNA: TGTGCCAGCAGCTTAGGTCTGCTATCCTACGAGCAGTACTTC. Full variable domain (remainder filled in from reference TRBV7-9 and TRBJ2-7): DTGVSQNPRHKITKRGQNVTFRCDPISEHNRLYWYRQTLGQGPEFLTYFQNEAQLEKSRLLSDRFSAERPKGSFSTLEIQRTEQGDSAMYLCASSLGLLSYEQYFGPGTRLTVT.

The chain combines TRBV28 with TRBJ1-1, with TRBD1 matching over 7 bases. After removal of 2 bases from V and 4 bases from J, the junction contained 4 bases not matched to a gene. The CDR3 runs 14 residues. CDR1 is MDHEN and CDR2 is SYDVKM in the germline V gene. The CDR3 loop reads CASSLDRVLTEAFF. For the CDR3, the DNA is TGTGCCAGCAGTTTAGACAGGGTGCTCACTGAAGCTTTCTTT.

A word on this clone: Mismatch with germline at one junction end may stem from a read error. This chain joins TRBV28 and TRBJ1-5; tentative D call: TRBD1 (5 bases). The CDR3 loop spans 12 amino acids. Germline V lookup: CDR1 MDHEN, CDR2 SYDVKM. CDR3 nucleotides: TGTGCCAGCACCGGATTGGGCGGACAAACCTTTTTT. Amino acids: CASTGLGGQTFF.

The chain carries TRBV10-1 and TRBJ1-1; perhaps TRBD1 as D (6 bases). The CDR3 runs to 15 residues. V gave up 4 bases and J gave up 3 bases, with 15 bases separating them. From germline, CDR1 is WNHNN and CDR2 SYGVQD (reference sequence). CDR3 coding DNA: TGCGCCAGCAGTGTATCCCGGGCAGGGGACACTGAAGCTTTCTTT. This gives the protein CASSVSRAGDTEAFF.

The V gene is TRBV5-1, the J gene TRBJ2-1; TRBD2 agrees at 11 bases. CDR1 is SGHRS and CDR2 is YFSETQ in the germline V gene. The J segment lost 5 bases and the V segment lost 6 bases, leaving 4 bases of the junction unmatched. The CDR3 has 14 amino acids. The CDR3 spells CASKGLAADNEQFF. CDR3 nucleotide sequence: TGCGCCAGCAAGGGACTAGCGGCCGACAATGAGCAGTTCTTC.

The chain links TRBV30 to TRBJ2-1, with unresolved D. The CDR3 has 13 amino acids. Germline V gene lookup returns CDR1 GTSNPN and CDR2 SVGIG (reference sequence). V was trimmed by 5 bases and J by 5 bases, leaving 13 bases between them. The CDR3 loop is CAWDWRPDNEQFF. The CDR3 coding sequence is TGTGCCTGGGACTGGCGGCCGGACAATGAGCAGTTCTTC.

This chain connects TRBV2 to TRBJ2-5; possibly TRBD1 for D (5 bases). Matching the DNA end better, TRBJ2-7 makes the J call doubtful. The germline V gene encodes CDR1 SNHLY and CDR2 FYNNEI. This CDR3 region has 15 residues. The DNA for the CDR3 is TGTGCCAGCAGTGAAGCACGACAGAGATTCTACGAGCAGTACTTC. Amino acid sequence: CASSEARQRFYEQYF.

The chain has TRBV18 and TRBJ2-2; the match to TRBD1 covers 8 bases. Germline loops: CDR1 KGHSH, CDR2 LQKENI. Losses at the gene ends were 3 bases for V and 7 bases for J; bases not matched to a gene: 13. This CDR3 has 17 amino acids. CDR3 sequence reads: CASSPLGQGVSGGELFF. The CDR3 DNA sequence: TGTGCCAGCTCACCCCTCGGACAGGGAGTAAGTGGCGGGGAGCTGTTTTTT.

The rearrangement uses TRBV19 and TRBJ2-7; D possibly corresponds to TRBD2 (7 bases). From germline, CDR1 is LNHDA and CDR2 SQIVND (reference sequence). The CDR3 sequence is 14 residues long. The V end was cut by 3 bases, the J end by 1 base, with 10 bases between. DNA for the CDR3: TGTGCCAGTAGTATCGCGGGGGCTTCCTACGAGCAGTACTTC. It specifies CASSIAGASYEQYF.

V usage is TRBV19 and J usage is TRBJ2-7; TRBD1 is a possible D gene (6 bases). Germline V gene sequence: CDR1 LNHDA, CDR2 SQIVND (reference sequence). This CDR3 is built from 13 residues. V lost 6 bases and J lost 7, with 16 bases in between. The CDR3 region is CASSKDREREQYF. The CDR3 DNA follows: TGTGCCAGTAGCAAGGACAGAGAAAGGGAGCAGTACTTC.

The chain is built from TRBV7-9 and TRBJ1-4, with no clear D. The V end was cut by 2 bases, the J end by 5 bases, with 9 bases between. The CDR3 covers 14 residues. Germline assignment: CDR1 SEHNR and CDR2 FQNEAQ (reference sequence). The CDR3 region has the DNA TGTGCCAGCAGCTTACTACAGCGGAATGAAAAACTGTTTTTT. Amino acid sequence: CASSLLQRNEKLFF.